This T cell receptor beta chain was documented in a study of post-analysis software for immune sequencing data (dated by TCRdb to about 2015). Notes on the research overall: The recorded disease courses included relapsing-remitting, secondary progressive and progressive-relapsing multiple sclerosis, and some patients had no subtype annotation. Patient repertoires were compared against ten to twelve previously published healthy control repertoires from donors aged roughly 6 to 28 years. A subset of samples was prepared in parallel using single-end sample barcoding, then pooled and co-amplified after Illumina adapter ligation. Overall study outcomes, separate from this receptor: The control group was slightly older than the multiple sclerosis patient group. When samples were clustered directly using the F measure, samples prepared in the same batch co-clustered strongly, which prompted a batch-effect correction. Patients showed significantly higher frequencies than controls for 4 or 5 TRBV segments, among them TRBV5-6, TRBV5-1 and TRBV20-1. Normalized Chao1 diversity was significantly lower in multiple sclerosis patients than controls, suggesting substantial peripheral T-cell clonal expansion.

To demonstrate the VDJtools post-analysis software, the study profiled TCR beta repertoires from the peripheral blood of under 15 young patients with multiple sclerosis. The patients with multiple sclerosis were children and adolescents between about 6 and 17 years of age. Preparation of the library involved PCR. These reads were obtained on an Illumina HiSeq 2500. Unique molecular identifiers were incorporated into TCR beta cDNA libraries to reduce PCR and sequencing biases. Roughly 500,000 cDNA molecules were obtained per 1 to 10 million input T cells, so each molecule approximated one T cell. The same protocol used for the earlier healthy control dataset was applied to prepare and sequence the patient libraries. Within a given batch, samples were prepared together, multiplexed and sequenced on the same HiSeq lane. Per the authors' processing: MIGEC handled the raw barcoded reads, throwing out single-read molecular identifier groups before consensus assembly and CDR3 extraction. Clonotype tables were post-analysed with VDJtools, normalizing diversity by down-sampling all datasets to the smallest sample size. Repertoire overlap clustering matched CDR3 amino acid but not nucleotide sequences to correct batch-related cross-sample contamination. TCRdb reworked the public reads: Q25 trimming with fastp, MiXCR clone assembly, productive beta chains retained. Merged by CDR3 protein, the rows form single entries marked with the most common genes and DNA. The V and J calls here are based on TCRdb, not the publication. The sample table contains hundreds of thousands of distinct CDR3 sequences; only one count was recorded for roughly three fifths of them. The ten largest clones capture approximately 10% of the sample.

From a lookup of the germline V gene, CDR1 and CDR2 are SGHRS and YFSETQ. Unmatched junction bases come to 8, with V trimmed by 1 base and J by 0 bases. The CDR3 spans 17 residues, from the cysteine through the phenylalanine. Only the CDR3 region is kept as DNA, spanning 51 bases read in frame from base 1. Of note for this clonotype: Its antigen remains unidentified. Base qualities are not at hand, and no much larger clone is one base apart.

The rearrangement combines TRBV5-1 with TRBJ2-5; 8 bases in the middle match TRBD2. Material for sequencing was blood. The sequence derives from a girl aged 2 to 10 with multiple sclerosis. The DNA is TGCGCCAGCAGCTTGTATCCGTCTAGCGGGTACCAAGAGACCCAGTACTTC. This codes for CASSLYPSSGYQETQYF.